The clone carrying this TCR beta chain came up many times. Its specificity is unknown. Naive CD8 library inputs spanned about 17,000 to 1,100,000 sorted cells and 10%, 30% or 50% RNA. Naive CD8 T cells were sorted as CD8+CD4-CCR7+CD45RA+. This entry comes from a study of molecular identifiers for immune sequencing clone quantification. Whole-study results and caveats: Spiked TCR RNA from one Jurkat cell reportedly showed up when mixed among one million naive cells.

TCRdb ran MiXCR on the PCR reads and lists one entry per CDR3 protein. The sample has 10,000 to 12,000 distinct CDR3 sequences, over 20% seen once. The clonotype originates from a human donor in good health. Some libraries in this study had Jurkat cell RNA spiked in. Input material: naive CD8+ T cells from blood, with Jurkat cell RNA spiked in. Indicated subset: FACS-sorted CD8+CD4-CCR7+CD45RA+ naive T cells.

The CDR3 reads CASSQAFTPNSGVRDTQYF. The CDR3, as DNA: TGTGCCAGCAGCCAAGCCTTCACCCCCAATAGCGGGGTACGGGATACGCAGTATTTT. This chain links TRBV3-1 with TRBJ2-3; TRBD2 agrees at 8 bases. This CDR3 is 19 amino acids long. Germline CDR1 and CDR2: LGHDT and YNNKEL (reference sequence). Trimming took 1 base from V and 6 from J; bases not matched to a gene: 18.